Presented here are 13 T cell receptor beta chains from one specimen sequenced in a study of glioma-infiltrating T cells after dendritic cell vaccination. Sample time point: after dendritic cell vaccination, including at tumor progression/relapse. The assay was immunoSEQ multiplex PCR, and TCRdb's table has in-frame clones only and misses some. The sample records 70,000 to 100,000 clones, around 86% being singletons. The sample in question was blood, obtained after dendritic cell vaccination. Receptor source: a human donor with glioblastoma.

In its sample, this clone was seen once. The chain joins TRBV6-6 to TRBJ2-7, with D possibly matching TRBD1 (6 bases). In germline, CDR1 is MNHNY, CDR2 SVGAGI (reference sequence). Trimming left V 0 bases short and J 0 bases short, with 12 bases between. CDR3 length: 16 residues. The CDR3 reads CASSYSKDSNSYEQYF. The DNA for the CDR3 is TGTGCCAGCAGTTACTCCAAGGACAGCAACTCCTACGAGCAGTACTTC.

A single count supports this clone. V is TRBV19 and J is TRBJ1-1; 7 bases are shared with TRBD1. There are 12 residues in the CDR3. The germline V gene encodes CDR1 LNHDA and CDR2 SQIVND (reference sequence). The V gene end was trimmed by 2 bases and the J gene end by 6 bases; junction bases not matched to a gene: 0. This CDR3 is CASSITGAEAFF. CDR3 sequence (DNA): TGTGCCAGTAGTATAACAGGGGCTGAAGCTTTCTTT.

This clone was picked up a small number of times. V usage is TRBV18 and J usage is TRBJ2-3; TRBD1 matches 8 bases. Germline CDR1 KGHSH, CDR2 LQKENI. The CDR3 loop spans 15 amino acids. J lost 6 bases, V lost 0 bases, and 5 bases had no gene match. CDR3 bases: TGTGCCAGCTCACCACCGGGCAGGGGGCGGGATACGCAGTATTTT. It is translated as CASSPPGRGRDTQYF.

The chain recombines TRBV14 with TRBJ2-5; TRBD2 matches 10 bases. Per germline, CDR1 SGHDN and CDR2 FVKESK. Unmatched junction bases numbered 2, after V lost 0 bases and J lost 4 bases. This CDR3 has 15 residues. CDR3 protein: CASSQELAGLETQYF. CDR3 coding DNA: TGTGCCAGCAGCCAAGAACTAGCGGGGTTAGAGACCCAGTACTTC.

V and J are TRBV27 and TRBJ1-2; 10 nucleotides agree with TRBD1. The CDR3 covers 15 residues. V was clipped by 5 bases and J by 8 bases; unmatched bases: 11. Per germline, CDR1 MNHEY and CDR2 SMNVEV (reference sequence). The CDR3 loop reads CASSPYGQGVWGYTF. Here the CDR3 DNA reads TGTGCCAGCAGTCCTTATGGACAGGGGGTATGGGGCTACACCTTC.

J is TRBJ1-1 and V is TRBV20-1; unclear D gene. The CDR3 length is 10 residues. Germline V gene lookup returns CDR1 DFQATT and CDR2 SNEGSKA (reference sequence). V dropped 0 bases and J dropped 11 bases, with 7 bases sitting between them. The CDR3 nucleotides read TGCAGTGCTAGAGATGTGTCTGCTTTCTTT. This encodes CSARDVSAFF.

This chain links TRBV5-1 with TRBJ2-2, with TRBD1 as a possible D gene (6 bases). The CDR3 extends over 15 amino acids. In germline, CDR1 is SGHRS, CDR2 YFSETQ. V was cut by 2 bases and J by 2 bases, with 10 bases left in between. The CDR3 here is CASSLTTGNTGELFF. CDR3 bases: TGCGCCAGCAGCTTAACGACAGGAAACACCGGGGAGCTGTTTTTT.

This clone was seen once. The chain carries TRBV19 and TRBJ1-1; 7 nucleotides align to TRBD1. Germline V lookup: CDR1 LNHDA, CDR2 SQIVND (reference sequence). The CDR3 contains 15 residues. J gave up 0 bases and V 5 bases, and 6 bases lay outside the gene matches. CDR3 amino acids: CASSPGQLMNTEAFF. In DNA, the CDR3 is TGTGCCAGTAGTCCGGGACAGCTCATGAACACTGAAGCTTTCTTT. Supplemented by reference TRBV19 and TRBJ1-1, the full variable domain reads DGGITQSPKYLFRKEGQNVTLSCEQNLNHDAMYWYRQDPGQGLRLIYYSQIVNDFQKGDIAEGYSVSREKKESFPLTVTSAQKNPTAFYLCASSPGQLMNTEAFFGQGTRLTVV.

The rearrangement joins TRBV10-3 to TRBJ1-1; possible D gene TRBD1, 5 bases. CDR3 size: 16 residues. The ends were cut back, 0 bases at V and 5 bases at J, with 16 bases in the middle. CDR1 is ENHRY, CDR2 SYGVKD, per germline. The CDR3 region has the DNA TGTGCCATCAGTGAGTCGCCGGAGGGGCGGGGGACTGAAGCTTTCTTT. The encoded protein is CAISESPEGRGTEAFF.

The gene calls are TRBV7-9 and TRBJ2-7, with D tentatively TRBD1 (6 bases). This CDR3 has 16 residues. CDR1 SEHNR and CDR2 FQNEAQ come from the germline V gene (reference sequence). V lost 1 base, J lost 3 bases, and 16 bases lay in between. The CDR3 is CASSLGSENRDYEQYF. The CDR3 coding sequence is TGTGCCAGCAGCTTAGGGAGCGAAAACAGGGACTACGAGCAGTACTTC.

The chain has TRBV7-2 and TRBJ1-2; 7 bases match TRBD1. CDR3 size: 11 residues. Germline CDR1 reads SGHTA; CDR2 reads FQGNSA. CDR3 loop: CAGGNGYGYTF. CDR3 nucleotide sequence: TGTGCAGGGGGCAATGGCTATGGCTACACCTTC. The full variable domain, its missing parts supplied by reference TRBV7-2 and TRBJ1-2, is GAGVSQSPSNKVTEKGKDVELRCDPISGHTALYWYRQSLGQGLEFLIYFQGNSAPDKSGLPSDRFSAERTGGSVSTLTIQRTQQEDSAVYLCAGGNGYGYTFGSGTRLTVV.

This chain uses TRBV5-1 with TRBJ1-2, with D perhaps TRBD1 (6 bases). V lost 7 bases and J 0 bases, leaving 19 bases between the germline ends. The CDR3 is 16 residues long. CDR1 is SGHRS and CDR2 is YFSETQ in the germline V gene. The CDR3 DNA reads as TGCGCCAGCCAGAGGGGGGGCGAGGTTGCTAACTATGGCTACACCTTC. Amino acid sequence: CASQRGGEVANYGYTF.

This chain joins TRBV5-6 and TRBJ1-1; 7 bases map to TRBD1. Per germline, CDR1 SGHDT and CDR2 YYEEEE. The V gene end was trimmed by 3 bases and the J gene end by 4 bases; junction bases not matched to a gene: 3. This CDR3 contains 13 residues. The CDR3 bases are TGTGCCAGCAGCTCAGACAGGGTCACTGAAGCTTTCTTT. Translated, it gives CASSSDRVTEAFF.